This T cell receptor beta chain was captured by sequencing in a study of Ad26.COV2.S vaccination and SARS-CoV-2 variants. The wider study: Donor was in the COV1001 Ad26.COV2.S trial arm.

Study-wide results and limits: Following vaccination, spike-specific CD8+ and CD4+ T cell responses reportedly exhibited substantial breadth. Compared with placebo recipients, vaccine recipients had higher spike-specific TCR breadth.

Treatment here: approximately 18 received Ad26.COV2.S at low or high dose, single or two shots; about 5 received placebo; per-sample allocation not given. After the first vaccine or placebo injection, samples were drawn on day 63. CDR1 is SGHKS and CDR2 is YYEKEE in the germline V gene (reference sequence). The CDR3 spans 14 residues. V gave up 3 bases and J gave up 6 bases, with 15 bases separating them. To note about this clone: Its antigen is not identified.

Clones were read by immunoSEQ multiplex PCR, and TCRdb kept only the in-frame ones, dropping some. The profile shows hundreds of thousands of clones, roughly 90% of them singletons. The sequencing here drew on peripheral blood, taken in a trial of Ad26.COV2.S vaccine versus placebo. This chain connects TRBV5-5 to TRBJ1-1; D is unclear. The sequence was obtained from a person aged 18-65 years who received the Ad26.COV2.S COVID-19 vaccine or a placebo. The CDR3, as DNA: TGTGCCAGCAGCTCACCCGCCCTTATCGCTGAAGCTTTCTTT. It yields the protein CASSSPALIAEAFF.